Following are 3 T cell receptor beta chains from one sample sequenced in a study of somatic mutations in cytotoxic T cells in rheumatoid arthritis. TCRdb's copy holds only in-frame clones and misses some; the assay was immunoSEQ multiplex PCR. The sample carries about 11,000 clones, around 80% recorded once. The material sequenced was CD8+ T cells sorted from blood. These receptors were obtained from a woman aged 55-75 years with rheumatoid arthritis.

The chain links TRBV4-2 to TRBJ1-1; weak D call: TRBD1 (6 bases). The length of the CDR3 is 17 residues. V gave up 0 bases and J gave up 1 base, with 15 bases separating them. The germline gives CDR1 LGHNA, CDR2 YNFKEQ. For the CDR3, the DNA is TGTGCCAGCAGCCAAGAGCAGACAGGAGGATGGAACACTGAAGCTTTCTTT. Translating gives CASSQEQTGGWNTEAFF.

V and J are TRBV27 and TRBJ2-1, with TRBD1 identical over 8 bases. Germline V CDR1 and CDR2: MNHEY, SMNVEV (reference sequence). The CDR3 contains 15 residues. The V gene end was trimmed by 5 bases and the J gene end by 9 bases; junction bases not matched to a gene: 12. In DNA, the CDR3 is TGTGCCAGCAGTCCGTTCGCAGGGGGCGAGGGTGAGCAGTTCTTC. It yields the protein CASSPFAGGEGEQFF.

V usage is TRBV28 and J usage is TRBJ2-7, with 11 bases matching TRBD2. The length of the CDR3 is 14 residues. V lost 9 bases and J lost 6; bases outside the gene matches: 10. CDR1 MDHEN and CDR2 SYDVKM come from the germline V gene. Here the CDR3 DNA reads TGTGCCAGTATCCAACTAGCGGGAGTAGGCGAGCAGTACTTC. Encoded protein: CASIQLAGVGEQYF. The whole variable domain, filled in from reference TRBV28 and TRBJ2-7, reads DVKVTQSSRYLVKRTGEKVFLECVQDMDHENMFWYRQDPGLGLRLIYFSYDVKMKEKGDIPEGYSVSREKKERFSLILESASTNQTSMYLCASIQLAGVGEQYFGPGTRLTVT.